Following are 20 T cell receptor beta chains from one sample sequenced in a study of blood T cell repertoires in COVID-19. Measured with immunoSEQ multiplex PCR; TCRdb has only the in-frame clones, and not every one. The sample holds some 230,000 clones, about four fifths seen once. Specimen: PBMCs or T cells enriched from blood (not recorded which). The receptors come from a woman aged 40 to 55 with acute COVID-19.

V and J are TRBV18 and TRBJ2-1; 8 bases are shared with TRBD1. The CDR3 length is 15 residues. Germline V gene lookup returns CDR1 KGHSH and CDR2 LQKENI. V lost 5 bases and J lost 8; bases outside the gene matches: 11. CDR3 bases: TGTGCCAGCTCATCCGACAGGGGCCTTTGGGATGAGCAGTTCTTC. Protein: CASSSDRGLWDEQFF.

V is TRBV19 and J is TRBJ1-1, with D hard to call. V was cut by 7 bases and J by 0 bases, with 9 bases left in between. CDR1 and CDR2 from the germline V gene are LNHDA and SQIVND (reference sequence). This CDR3 spans 13 amino acids. The CDR3 is CASTNRVNTEAFF. The CDR3, as DNA: TGTGCCAGTACCAACCGGGTGAACACTGAAGCTTTCTTT.

The rearrangement joins TRBV25-1 to TRBJ1-4; D uncertain. Trimming removed 7 bases from V and 8 bases from J, with 14 bases in between. The CDR3 has 13 residues. Germline CDR1 is MGHDK and CDR2 is SYGVNS. CDR3 sequence reads: CASNRGWREKLFF. The CDR3 bases are TGTGCCAGCAACCGAGGTTGGAGGGAAAAACTGTTTTTT.

This clone has just one count. The chain uses TRBV7-2 and TRBJ2-3; 12 bases are shared with TRBD2. The V gene's germline CDR1 is SGHTA and CDR2 FQGNSA. V shed 3 bases and J 2 bases; nucleotides not matched to a gene: 6. CDR3 length: 17 residues. CDR3 coding DNA: TGTGCCAGCAGCTTCGCGCTAGCGGGGGGGCCCACAGATACGCAGTATTTT. Translation: CASSFALAGGPTDTQYF.

The genes are TRBV6-5 and TRBJ1-6; D unclear. This CDR3 region has 14 residues. Germline V gene lookup returns CDR1 MNHEY and CDR2 SVGAGI. V was shortened by 5 bases and J by 9 bases, with 14 bases between the two germline ends. The DNA for the CDR3 is TGTGCCAGCAGTCGCGGTCCGAGAGGTTCACCCCTCCACTTT. This translates into CASSRGPRGSPLHF.

The chain links TRBV18 to TRBJ1-5; D ambiguous. The CDR3 covers 14 residues. Germline CDR1 and CDR2: KGHSH and LQKENI. V gave up 3 bases and J gave up 4 bases, with 10 bases separating them. CDR3 in amino acids: CASSPTGFNQPQHF. The CDR3 nucleotides read TGTGCCAGCTCACCGACGGGGTTTAATCAGCCCCAGCATTTT.

The chain joins TRBV11-2 to TRBJ2-1; 12 nucleotides agree with TRBD2. Germline V gene lookup returns CDR1 SGHAT and CDR2 FQNNGV. The CDR3 spans 14 residues. Trimming at V came to 7 bases and at J to 10 bases, leaving 8 bases not matched to a gene. For the CDR3, the DNA is TGTGCCAGCACCCTAGCGGGAGGGGGGCCAGAGCAGTTCTTC. Translating gives CASTLAGGGPEQFF.

V and J are TRBV27 and TRBJ2-2, with 8 positions matching TRBD1. CDR3 size: 15 residues. Germline-derived CDR1 and CDR2 are MNHEY and SMNVEV (reference sequence). Germline trimming cut 6 bases from V and 4 bases from J; bases unmatched to any gene: 7. CDR3 coding DNA: TGTGCCAGCAGCGAAGACAGGGGAGTCACCGGGGAGCTGTTTTTT. Translating it yields CASSEDRGVTGELFF.

The chain is built from TRBV10-1 and TRBJ1-4, with D unclear. Trimming stripped 4 bases from V and 8 bases from J, with 14 bases between. Germline CDR1 is WNHNN and CDR2 is SYGVQD (reference sequence). CDR3 length equals 14 residues. CDR3 amino acids: CASSVHRTGEKLFF. Written as DNA, the CDR3 is TGCGCCAGCAGTGTTCACCGGACGGGGGAAAAACTGTTTTTT.

The chain carries TRBV7-9 and TRBJ1-2; no clear D. The CDR3 is made up of 14 amino acids. Germline V gene lookup returns CDR1 SEHNR and CDR2 FQNEAQ (reference sequence). V gave up 3 bases and J gave up 3 bases, with 11 bases separating them. In DNA, the CDR3 is TGTGCCAGCAGCTTTAGCCTAGATCACTATGGCTACACCTTC. It translates to CASSFSLDHYGYTF. Complete variable domain (other parts from reference TRBV7-9 and TRBJ1-2): DTGVSQNPRHKITKRGQNVTFRCDPISEHNRLYWYRQTLGQGPEFLTYFQNEAQLEKSRLLSDRFSAERPKGSFSTLEIQRTEQGDSAMYLCASSFSLDHYGYTFGSGTRLTVV.

This clone was seen a single time. V gene TRBV11-2 combines with J gene TRBJ2-1; weak D call: TRBD1 (6 bases). This CDR3 has 15 amino acids. Germline V gives CDR1 SGHAT, CDR2 FQNNGV. Trimming left V 1 base short and J 6 bases short, with 13 bases between. In DNA, the CDR3 is TGTGCCAGCAGCTTAGTAGGGGTACAGGGCAATGAGCAGTTCTTC. The encoded protein is CASSLVGVQGNEQFF.

In nucleotides, the CDR3 is TGTGCCAGTAGTATAGCCCGCTCTGGAAACACCATATATTTT. As protein: CASSIARSGNTIYF. The chain links TRBV19 to TRBJ1-3; D not certain. Germline CDR1 reads LNHDA; CDR2 reads SQIVND (reference sequence). The CDR3 has 14 residues. Trimming stripped 1 base from V and 0 bases from J, with 4 bases between.

This clone has just a few counts. The chain joins TRBV28 to TRBJ1-5, with a weak D call TRBD1 (5 bases). The germline gives CDR1 MDHEN, CDR2 SYDVKM. The CDR3 length is 13 residues. Trimming left V 7 bases short and J 6 bases short, with 13 bases between. Written as DNA, the CDR3 is TGTGCCAGCATGCCGGGGGGGGTTCAGCCCCAGCATTTT. It codes for CASMPGGVQPQHF.

With regard to this clone: Germline is not matched at one junction end, which may reflect a read error. This CDR3 reads CASSLGQHPVF. CDR3 DNA: TGTGCCAGCAGTTTGGGGCAGCACCCTGTCTTC. The chain has TRBV12-3 or TRBV12-4 and TRBJ1-2, with TRBD1 as a possible D gene (5 bases). The CDR3 totals 11 residues.

The CDR3 bases are TGTGCCAGCAGCCAATCAAGATCGTCCCGGCAGGGGAGATTCTACGAGCAGTACTTC. Translation: CASSQSRSSRQGRFYEQYF. The chain has TRBV3-1 (or the pseudogene TRBV3-2) and TRBJ2-7; possible D gene TRBD1, 6 bases. Trimming pared 2 bases from V and 3 bases from J, leaving 26 bases between. The CDR3 extends over 19 amino acids. From germline, CDR1 is LGHDT and CDR2 YNNKEL (reference sequence).

This clone was seen just once. The chain employs TRBV28 and TRBJ1-4, with D tentatively TRBD1 (6 bases). V was shortened by 6 bases and J by 7 bases, with 6 bases between the two germline ends. Germline CDR1 reads MDHEN; CDR2 reads SYDVKM. CDR3 length: 11 residues. This chain's CDR3 is CASRGGEKLFF. CDR3 DNA sequence: TGTGCCAGCAGAGGGGGTGAAAAACTGTTTTTT.

The chain links TRBV10-1 to TRBJ2-7, with unresolved D. This CDR3 spans 11 amino acids. CDR1 and CDR2 from the germline V gene are WNHNN and SYGVQD (reference sequence). The ends were cut back, 8 bases at V and 4 bases at J, with 9 bases in the middle. For the CDR3, the DNA is TGCGCCAGCTGGGCCTTTTACGAGCAGTACTTC. Translated: CASWAFYEQYF.

The CDR3 nucleotides read TGTGCCAGTAGTCCTAACCGGGACAAGGTTAACTATGGCTACACCTTC. Protein: CASSPNRDKVNYGYTF. The chain uses TRBV19 and TRBJ1-2, with D tentatively TRBD1 (6 bases). CDR1 LNHDA and CDR2 SQIVND come from the germline V gene (reference sequence). The CDR3 length is 16 residues. V lost 5 bases and J lost 1, with 17 bases in between. Using reference TRBV19 and TRBJ1-2 for the parts outside the CDR3, the full variable domain is DGGITQSPKYLFRKEGQNVTLSCEQNLNHDAMYWYRQDPGQGLRLIYYSQIVNDFQKGDIAEGYSVSREKKESFPLTVTSAQKNPTAFYLCASSPNRDKVNYGYTFGSGTRLTVV.

The V gene is TRBV4-3, the J gene TRBJ2-3; no clear D gene. CDR1 and CDR2 from the germline V gene are LGHNA and YSLEER. CDR3 length equals 15 residues. V lost 1 base to trimming and J lost 3 bases, with 11 bases between them. In DNA, the CDR3 is TGCGCCAGCAGCCAAGGGTTGGGCGAGACAGATACGCAGTATTTT. It yields the protein CASSQGLGETDTQYF.

The chain recombines TRBV19 with TRBJ2-1; maybe TRBD1 (6 bases). V lost 3 bases to trimming and J lost 7 bases, with 19 bases between them. The CDR3 extends over 16 amino acids. Per germline, CDR1 LNHDA and CDR2 SQIVND (reference sequence). The CDR3 coding sequence is TGTGCCAGTAGTATTGGGGGCAGGGGCTATTCTAATGAGCAGTTCTTC. Its protein is CASSIGGRGYSNEQFF.